This TCR beta chain was captured by sequencing in a study of blood T cell repertoires in COVID-19. Across the study: COVID-19 samples from acute and convalescent phases originated in the United States, Italy and Spain. In each case, the material was cDNA or gDNA derived from T cells, B-cell-depleted T cells, or PBMCs.

In the original analysis: Counts of nucleated cells, estimated from reference gene primer amplification, were obtained. Method: immunoSEQ multiplex PCR; TCRdb's copy keeps in-frame clones and lacks some. Clone size and the V and J calls come from that table; the DNA yielded D and trimming. The table shows about 120,000 clones, with approximately 87% occurring only once. This CDR3 spans 14 amino acids. V was trimmed by 4 bases and J by 5 bases, leaving 11 bases between them. Germline assignment: CDR1 LNHDA and CDR2 SQIVND (reference sequence). J is TRBJ2-2 and V is TRBV19; TRBD2 is a possible D gene (6 bases). The sample was peripheral blood. This TCR came from a man between 60 and 75 years old with acute or convalescent COVID-19. The CDR3 nucleotides are TGTGCCAGTAGTAAGGTGGGGACTACCGGGGAGCTGTTTTTT. It translates to CASSKVGTTGELFF.